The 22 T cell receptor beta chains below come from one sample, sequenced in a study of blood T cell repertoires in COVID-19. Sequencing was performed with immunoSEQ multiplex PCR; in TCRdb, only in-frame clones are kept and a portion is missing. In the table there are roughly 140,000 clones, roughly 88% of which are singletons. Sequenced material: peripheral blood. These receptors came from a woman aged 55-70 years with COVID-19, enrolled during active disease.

CDR3 DNA: TGTGCCAGCAGTGACCCCGGGGGTCTTAGCTCCTACGAGCAGTACTTC. It yields the protein CASSDPGGLSSYEQYF. The genes are TRBV6-1 and TRBJ2-7; tentative D call: TRBD2 (6 bases). CDR1 and CDR2 (germline): MNHNS, SASEGT. This CDR3 region has 16 residues. V lost 3 bases, J lost 0 bases, and 15 bases lay in between.

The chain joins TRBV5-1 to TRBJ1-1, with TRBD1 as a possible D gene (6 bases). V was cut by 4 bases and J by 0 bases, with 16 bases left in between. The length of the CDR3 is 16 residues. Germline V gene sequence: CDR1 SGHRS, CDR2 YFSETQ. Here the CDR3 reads CASSQAKDRMNTEAFF. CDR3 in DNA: TGCGCCAGCAGCCAAGCAAAGGACAGAATGAACACTGAAGCTTTCTTT.

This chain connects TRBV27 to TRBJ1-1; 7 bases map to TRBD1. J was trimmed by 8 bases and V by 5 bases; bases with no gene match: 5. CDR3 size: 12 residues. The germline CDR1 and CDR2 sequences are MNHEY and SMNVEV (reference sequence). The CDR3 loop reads CASSQQGREAFF. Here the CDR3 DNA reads TGTGCCAGCAGTCAACAGGGGAGAGAAGCTTTCTTT.

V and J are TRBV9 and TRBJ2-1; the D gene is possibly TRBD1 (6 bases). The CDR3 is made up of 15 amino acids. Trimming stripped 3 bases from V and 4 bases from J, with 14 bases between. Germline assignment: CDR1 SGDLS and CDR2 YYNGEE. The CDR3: CASSARDMAYNEQFF. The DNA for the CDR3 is TGTGCCAGCAGCGCCCGGGACATGGCGTACAATGAGCAGTTCTTC.

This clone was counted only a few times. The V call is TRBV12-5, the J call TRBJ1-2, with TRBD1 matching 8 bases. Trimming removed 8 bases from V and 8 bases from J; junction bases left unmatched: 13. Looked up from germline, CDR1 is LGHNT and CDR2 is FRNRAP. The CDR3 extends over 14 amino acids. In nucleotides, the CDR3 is TGTGCTAGTTCGGGAACAGGGGGTCTCGGAGGCTACACCTTC. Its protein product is CASSGTGGLGGYTF.

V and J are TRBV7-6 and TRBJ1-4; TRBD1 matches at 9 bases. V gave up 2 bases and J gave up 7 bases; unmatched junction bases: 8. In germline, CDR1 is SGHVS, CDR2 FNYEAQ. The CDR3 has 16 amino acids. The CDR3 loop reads CASSLTGTGISEKLFF. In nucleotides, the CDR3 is TGTGCCAGCAGCTTAACCGGGACAGGGATTAGTGAAAAACTGTTTTTT.

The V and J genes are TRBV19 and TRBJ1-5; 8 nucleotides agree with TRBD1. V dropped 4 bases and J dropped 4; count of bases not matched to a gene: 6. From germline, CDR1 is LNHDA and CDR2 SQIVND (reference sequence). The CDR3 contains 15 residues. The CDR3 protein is CASSKRQGQNQPQHF. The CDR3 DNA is TGTGCCAGTAGTAAAAGACAGGGGCAAAATCAGCCCCAGCATTTT.

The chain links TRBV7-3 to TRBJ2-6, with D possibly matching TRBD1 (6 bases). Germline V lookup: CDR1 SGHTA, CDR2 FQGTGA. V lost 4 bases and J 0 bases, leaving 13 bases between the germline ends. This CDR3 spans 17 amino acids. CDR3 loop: CASSYLKQGSGANVLTF. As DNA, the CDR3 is TGTGCCAGCAGCTACCTGAAACAGGGCTCTGGGGCCAACGTCCTGACTTTC.

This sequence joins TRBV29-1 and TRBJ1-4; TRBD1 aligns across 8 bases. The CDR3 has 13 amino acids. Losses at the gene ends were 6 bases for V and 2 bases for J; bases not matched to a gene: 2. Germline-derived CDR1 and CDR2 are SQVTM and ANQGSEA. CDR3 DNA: TGCAGCGTGAACAGGGGGACTAATGAAAAACTGTTTTTT. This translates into CSVNRGTNEKLFF.

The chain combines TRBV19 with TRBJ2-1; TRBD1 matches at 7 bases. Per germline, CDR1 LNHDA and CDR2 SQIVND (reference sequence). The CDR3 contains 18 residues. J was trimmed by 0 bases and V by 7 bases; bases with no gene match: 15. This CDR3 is CASTPVGVAGGSYNEQFF. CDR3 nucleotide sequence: TGTGCCAGTACTCCGGTCGGCGTAGCAGGGGGCTCCTACAATGAGCAGTTCTTC.

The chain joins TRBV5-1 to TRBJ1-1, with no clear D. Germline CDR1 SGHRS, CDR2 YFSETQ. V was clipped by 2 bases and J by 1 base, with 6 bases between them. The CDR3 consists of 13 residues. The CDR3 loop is CASSFTENTEAFF. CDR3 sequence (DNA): TGCGCCAGCAGCTTTACAGAGAACACTGAAGCTTTCTTT. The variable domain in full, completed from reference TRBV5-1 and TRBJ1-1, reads KAGVTQTPRYLIKTRGQQVTLSCSPISGHRSVSWYQQTPGQGLQFLFEYFSETQRNKGNFPGRFSGRQFSNSRSEMNVSTLELGDSALYLCASSFTENTEAFFGQGTRLTVV.

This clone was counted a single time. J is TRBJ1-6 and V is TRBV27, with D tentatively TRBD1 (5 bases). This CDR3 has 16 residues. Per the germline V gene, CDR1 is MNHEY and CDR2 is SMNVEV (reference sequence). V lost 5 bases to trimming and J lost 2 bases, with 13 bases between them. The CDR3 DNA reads TGTGCCAGCAGTGGATTGGGGCGACCCTATAATTCACCCCTCCACTTT. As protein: CASSGLGRPYNSPLHF.

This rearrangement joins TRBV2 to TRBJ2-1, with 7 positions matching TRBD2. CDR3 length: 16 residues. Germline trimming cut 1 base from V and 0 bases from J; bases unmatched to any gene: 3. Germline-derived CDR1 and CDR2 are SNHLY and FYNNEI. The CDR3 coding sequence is TGTGCCAGCAGTGAAGTGGGGGGGGACTCCTACAATGAGCAGTTCTTC. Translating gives CASSEVGGDSYNEQFF.

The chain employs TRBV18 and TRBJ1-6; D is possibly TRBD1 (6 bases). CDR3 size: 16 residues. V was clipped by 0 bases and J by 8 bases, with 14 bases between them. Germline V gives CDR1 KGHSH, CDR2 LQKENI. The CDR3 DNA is TGTGCCAGCTCACCACCGAGCACAGGGACACATTCACCCCTCCACTTT. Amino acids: CASSPPSTGTHSPLHF.

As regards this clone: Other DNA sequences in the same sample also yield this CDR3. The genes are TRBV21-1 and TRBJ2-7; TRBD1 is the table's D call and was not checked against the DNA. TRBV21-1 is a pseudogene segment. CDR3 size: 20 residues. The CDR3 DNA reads TGTGCCAGCATAAATCCCATCCGGGACAGGGGTCCTTCTCTCTCCTACGAGCAGTACTTC. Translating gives CASINPIRDRGPSLSYEQYF.

The CDR3 sequence: CASSSDPGTGSGYTF. The DNA for the CDR3 is TGCGCCAGCAGCTCGGACCCCGGGACAGGGAGTGGCTACACCTTC. The chain couples TRBV5-1 to TRBJ1-2, with 9 bases identical to TRBD1. Trimming took 3 bases from V and 7 from J; bases not matched to a gene: 10. The CDR3 spans 15 residues. The germline V gene has CDR1 SGHRS and CDR2 YFSETQ.

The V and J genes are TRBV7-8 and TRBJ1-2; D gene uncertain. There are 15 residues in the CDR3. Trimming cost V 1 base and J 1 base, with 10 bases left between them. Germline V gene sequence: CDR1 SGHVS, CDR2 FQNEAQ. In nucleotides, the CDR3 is TGTGCCAGCAGCTTAGAGGGTGGGAGTAACTATGGCTACACCTTC. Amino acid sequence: CASSLEGGSNYGYTF.

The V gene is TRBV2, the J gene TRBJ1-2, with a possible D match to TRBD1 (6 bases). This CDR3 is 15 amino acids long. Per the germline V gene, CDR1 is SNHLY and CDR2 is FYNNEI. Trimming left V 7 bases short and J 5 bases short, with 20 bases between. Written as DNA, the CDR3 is TGTGCCAGCACCTCGGGGATTTGGGGGCAGTATGGCTACACCTTC. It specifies CASTSGIWGQYGYTF.

Written as DNA, the CDR3 is TGTGCCAGCAGCCCGAACGGGCGGGGGAACCAAGAGACCCAGTACTTC. Its protein product is CASSPNGRGNQETQYF. This chain links TRBV7-2 with TRBJ2-5, with 7 bases lining up with TRBD2. The V gene end was trimmed by 5 bases and the J gene end by 0 bases; junction bases not matched to a gene: 9. The CDR3 is 16 amino acids. In germline, CDR1 is SGHTA, CDR2 FQGNSA.

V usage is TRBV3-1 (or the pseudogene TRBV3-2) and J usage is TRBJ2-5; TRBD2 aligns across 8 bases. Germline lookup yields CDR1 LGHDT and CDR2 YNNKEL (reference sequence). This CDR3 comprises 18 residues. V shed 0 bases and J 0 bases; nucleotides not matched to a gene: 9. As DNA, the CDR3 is TGTGCCAGCAGCCAAGATCGAGGCGGGGGGCCGTACCAAGAGACCCAGTACTTC. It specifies CASSQDRGGGPYQETQYF.

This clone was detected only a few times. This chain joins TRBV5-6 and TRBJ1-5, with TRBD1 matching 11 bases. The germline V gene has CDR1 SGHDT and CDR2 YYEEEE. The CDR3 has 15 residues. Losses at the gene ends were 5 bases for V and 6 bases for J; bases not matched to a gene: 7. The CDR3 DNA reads TGTGCCAGCAGTCGTGGACAGGGGGCGGGTCAGCCCCAGCATTTT. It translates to CASSRGQGAGQPQHF.

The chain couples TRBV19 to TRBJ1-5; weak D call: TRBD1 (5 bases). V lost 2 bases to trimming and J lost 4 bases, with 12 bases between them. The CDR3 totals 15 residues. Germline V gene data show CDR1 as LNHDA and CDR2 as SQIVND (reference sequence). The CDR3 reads CASSIKGAWNQPQHF. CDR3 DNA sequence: TGTGCCAGTAGTATAAAAGGGGCATGGAATCAGCCCCAGCATTTT.